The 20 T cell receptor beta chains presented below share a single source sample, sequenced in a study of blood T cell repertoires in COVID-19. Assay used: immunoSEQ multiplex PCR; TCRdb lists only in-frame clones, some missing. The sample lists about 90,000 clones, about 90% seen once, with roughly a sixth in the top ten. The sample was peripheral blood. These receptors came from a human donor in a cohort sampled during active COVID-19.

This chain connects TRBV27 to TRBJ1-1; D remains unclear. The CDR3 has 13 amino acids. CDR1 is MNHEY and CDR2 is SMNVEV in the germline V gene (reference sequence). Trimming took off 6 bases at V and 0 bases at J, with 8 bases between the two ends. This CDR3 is CASSSRVNTEAFF. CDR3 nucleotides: TGTGCCAGCAGCTCTCGGGTGAACACTGAAGCTTTCTTT.

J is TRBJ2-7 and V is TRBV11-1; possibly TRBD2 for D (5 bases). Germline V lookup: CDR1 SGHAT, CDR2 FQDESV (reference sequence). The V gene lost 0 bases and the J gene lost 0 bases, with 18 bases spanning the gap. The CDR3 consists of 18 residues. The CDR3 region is CASSLAPSRLGSSYEQYF. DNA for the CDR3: TGTGCCAGCAGCTTAGCTCCCTCTAGATTAGGGAGCTCCTACGAGCAGTACTTC.

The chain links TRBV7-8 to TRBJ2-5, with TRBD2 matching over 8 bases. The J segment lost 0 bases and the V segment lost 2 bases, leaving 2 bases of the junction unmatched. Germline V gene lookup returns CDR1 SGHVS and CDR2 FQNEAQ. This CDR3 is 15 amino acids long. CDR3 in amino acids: CASSLQRGYQETQYF. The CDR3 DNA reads TGTGCCAGCAGCTTACAGCGGGGGTACCAAGAGACCCAGTACTTC.

The CDR3 region is CASNVGGFF. As DNA, the CDR3 is TGCGCCAGCAACGTGGGGGGTTTCTTT. The chain couples TRBV23-1 to TRBJ1-1; weak D call: TRBD1 (5 bases). TRBV23-1 is treated as an ORF (open reading frame) with a function not yet certain. The CDR3 runs to 9 residues. Trimming removed 7 bases at V and 13 bases at J, with 10 bases between.

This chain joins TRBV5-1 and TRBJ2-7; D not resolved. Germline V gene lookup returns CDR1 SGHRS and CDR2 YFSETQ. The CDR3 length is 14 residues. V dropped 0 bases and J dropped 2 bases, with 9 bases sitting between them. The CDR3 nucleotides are TGCGCCAGCAGCTTGGTTGTGTCTCCCTACGAGCAGTACTTC. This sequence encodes CASSLVVSPYEQYF.

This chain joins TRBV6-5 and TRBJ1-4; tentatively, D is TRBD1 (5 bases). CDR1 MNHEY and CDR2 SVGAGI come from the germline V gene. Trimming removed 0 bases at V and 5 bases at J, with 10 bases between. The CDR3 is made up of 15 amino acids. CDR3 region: CASSYSGGANEKLFF. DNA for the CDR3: TGTGCCAGCAGTTACTCCGGCGGGGCCAATGAAAAACTGTTTTTT.

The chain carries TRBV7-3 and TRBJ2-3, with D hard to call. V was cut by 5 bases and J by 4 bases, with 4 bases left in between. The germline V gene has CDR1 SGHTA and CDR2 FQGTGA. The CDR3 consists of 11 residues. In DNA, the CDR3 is TGTGCCAGCAGCGAGGCAGATACGCAGTATTTT. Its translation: CASSEADTQYF.

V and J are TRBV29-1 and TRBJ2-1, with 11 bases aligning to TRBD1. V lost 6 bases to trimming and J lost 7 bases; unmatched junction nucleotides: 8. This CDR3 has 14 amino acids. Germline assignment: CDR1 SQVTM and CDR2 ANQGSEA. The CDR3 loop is CSVRDRGFRNEQFF. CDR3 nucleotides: TGCAGCGTGAGGGACAGGGGGTTTCGTAATGAGCAGTTCTTC.

The CDR3: CASSIAGTEGYEQYF. The CDR3 nucleotides read TGTGCCAGTAGTATCGCTGGGACGGAGGGTTACGAGCAGTACTTC. The V and J genes are TRBV19 and TRBJ2-7; D may be TRBD2 (6 bases). CDR1 is LNHDA and CDR2 is SQIVND in the germline V gene (reference sequence). The ends were cut back, 3 bases at V and 4 bases at J, with 16 bases in the middle. The CDR3 loop spans 15 amino acids. Complete variable domain (other parts from reference TRBV19 and TRBJ2-7): DGGITQSPKYLFRKEGQNVTLSCEQNLNHDAMYWYRQDPGQGLRLIYYSQIVNDFQKGDIAEGYSVSREKKESFPLTVTSAQKNPTAFYLCASSIAGTEGYEQYFGPGTRLTVT.

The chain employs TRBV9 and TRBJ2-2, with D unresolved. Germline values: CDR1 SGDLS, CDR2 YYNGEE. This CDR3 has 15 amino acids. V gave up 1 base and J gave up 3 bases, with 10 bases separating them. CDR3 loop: CASSVSGADTGELFF. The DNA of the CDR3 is TGTGCCAGCAGCGTATCCGGAGCAGACACCGGGGAGCTGTTTTTT. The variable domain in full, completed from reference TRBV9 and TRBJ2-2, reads DSGVTQTPKHLITATGQRVTLRCSPRSGDLSVYWYQQSLDQGLQFLIQYYNGEERAKGNILERFSAQQFPDLHSELNLSSLELGDSALYFCASSVSGADTGELFFGEGSRLTVL.

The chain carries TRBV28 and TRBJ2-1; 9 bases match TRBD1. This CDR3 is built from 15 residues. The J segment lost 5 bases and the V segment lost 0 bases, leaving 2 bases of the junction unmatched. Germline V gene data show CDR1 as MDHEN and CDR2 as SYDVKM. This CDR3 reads CASSLWGQGNNEQFF. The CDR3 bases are TGTGCCAGCAGTTTATGGGGACAGGGAAACAATGAGCAGTTCTTC.

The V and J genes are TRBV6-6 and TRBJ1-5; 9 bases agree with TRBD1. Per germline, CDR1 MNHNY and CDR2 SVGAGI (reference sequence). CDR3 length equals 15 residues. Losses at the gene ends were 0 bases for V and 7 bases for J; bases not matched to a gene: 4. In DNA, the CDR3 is TGTGCCAGCAGTTACTCGGGGGGGACAGGGCAGCCCCAGCATTTT. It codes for CASSYSGGTGQPQHF.

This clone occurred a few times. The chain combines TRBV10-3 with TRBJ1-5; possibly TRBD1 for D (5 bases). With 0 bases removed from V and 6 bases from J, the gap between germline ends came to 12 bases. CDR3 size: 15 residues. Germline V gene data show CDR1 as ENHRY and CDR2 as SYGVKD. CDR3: CAISESEGRGQPQHF. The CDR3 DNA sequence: TGTGCCATCAGTGAGTCGGAGGGTAGGGGTCAGCCCCAGCATTTT.

The CDR3 sequence is CASGLEEAPPWYF. For the CDR3, the DNA is TGTGCTAGTGGTTTGGAGGAAGCGCCACCGTGGTATTTT. V usage is TRBV12-5 and J usage is TRBJ2-3, with no clear D. V was trimmed by 1 base and J by 14 bases, leaving 16 bases between them. From germline, CDR1 is LGHNT and CDR2 FRNRAP. The CDR3 runs to 13 residues.

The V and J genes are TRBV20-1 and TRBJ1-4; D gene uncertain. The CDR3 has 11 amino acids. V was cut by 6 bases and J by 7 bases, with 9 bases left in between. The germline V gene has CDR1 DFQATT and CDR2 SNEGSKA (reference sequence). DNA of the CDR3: TGCAGTGCCCTTCCCGTTGAAAAACTGTTTTTT. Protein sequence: CSALPVEKLFF.

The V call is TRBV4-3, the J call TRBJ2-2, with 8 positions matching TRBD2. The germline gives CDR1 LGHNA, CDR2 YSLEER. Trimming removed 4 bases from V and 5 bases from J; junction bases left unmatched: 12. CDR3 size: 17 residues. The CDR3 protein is CASSRSGGGRGTGELFF. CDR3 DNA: TGCGCCAGCAGCCGCTCAGGCGGGGGGCGCGGAACCGGGGAGCTGTTTTTT.

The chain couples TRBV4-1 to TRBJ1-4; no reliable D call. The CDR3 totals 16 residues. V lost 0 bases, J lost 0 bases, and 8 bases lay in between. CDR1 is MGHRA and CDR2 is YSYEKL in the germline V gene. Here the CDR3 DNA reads TGCGCCAGCAGCCAAGACGTACATGCAACTAATGAAAAACTGTTTTTT. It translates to CASSQDVHATNEKLFF.

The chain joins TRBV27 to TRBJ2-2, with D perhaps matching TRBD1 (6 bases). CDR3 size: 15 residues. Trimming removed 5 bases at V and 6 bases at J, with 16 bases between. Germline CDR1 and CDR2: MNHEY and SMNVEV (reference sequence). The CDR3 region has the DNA TGTGCCAGCAGTCTCGCCTGGGGGCACGCCGGGGAGCTGTTTTTT. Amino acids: CASSLAWGHAGELFF.

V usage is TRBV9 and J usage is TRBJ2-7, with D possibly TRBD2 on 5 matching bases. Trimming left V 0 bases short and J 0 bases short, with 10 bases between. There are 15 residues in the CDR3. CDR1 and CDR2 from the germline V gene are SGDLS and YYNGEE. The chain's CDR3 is CASSVDATSSYEQYF. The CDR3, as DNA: TGTGCCAGCAGCGTAGATGCCACTAGCTCCTACGAGCAGTACTTC.

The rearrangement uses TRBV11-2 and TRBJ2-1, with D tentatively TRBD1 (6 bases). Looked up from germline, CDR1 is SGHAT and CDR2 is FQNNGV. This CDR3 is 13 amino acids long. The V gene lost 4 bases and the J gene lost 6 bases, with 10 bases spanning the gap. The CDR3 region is CASSSDRPNEQFF. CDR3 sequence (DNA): TGTGCCAGCAGCTCCGACAGGCCCAATGAGCAGTTCTTC.